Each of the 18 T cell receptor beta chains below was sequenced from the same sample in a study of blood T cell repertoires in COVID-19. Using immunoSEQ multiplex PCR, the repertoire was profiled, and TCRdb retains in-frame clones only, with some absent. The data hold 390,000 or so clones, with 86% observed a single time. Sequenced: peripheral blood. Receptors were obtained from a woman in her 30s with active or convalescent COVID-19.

In nucleotides, the CDR3 is TGTGCCAGCAGATTGACAGACTCTAATGAAAAACTGTTTTTT. This translates into CASRLTDSNEKLFF. The chain uses TRBV6-5 and TRBJ1-4; the D gene is possibly TRBD1 (5 bases). CDR1 is MNHEY and CDR2 is SVGAGI in the germline V gene. The V gene lost 6 bases and the J gene lost 3 bases, with 11 bases spanning the gap. CDR3 length: 14 residues.

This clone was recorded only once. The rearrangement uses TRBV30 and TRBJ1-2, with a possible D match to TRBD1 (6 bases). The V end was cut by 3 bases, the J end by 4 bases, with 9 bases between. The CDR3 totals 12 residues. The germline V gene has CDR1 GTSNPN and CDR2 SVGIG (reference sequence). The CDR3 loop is CAWSSDSYGYTF. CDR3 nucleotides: TGTGCCTGGAGCTCGGACAGCTATGGCTACACCTTC.

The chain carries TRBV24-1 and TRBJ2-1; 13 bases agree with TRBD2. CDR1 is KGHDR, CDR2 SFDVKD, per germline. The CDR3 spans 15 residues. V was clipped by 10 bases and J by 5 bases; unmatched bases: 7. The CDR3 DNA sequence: TGTGCCACACAGACTAGCGGGGGGACCAACAATGAGCAGTTCTTC. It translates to CATQTSGGTNNEQFF.

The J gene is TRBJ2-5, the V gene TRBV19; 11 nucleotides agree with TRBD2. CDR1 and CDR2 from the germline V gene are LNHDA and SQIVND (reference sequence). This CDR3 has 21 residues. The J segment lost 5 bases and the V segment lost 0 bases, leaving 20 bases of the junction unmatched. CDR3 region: CASSIDPVGSTSGSRWETQYF. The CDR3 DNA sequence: TGTGCCAGTAGTATAGATCCGGTCGGTTCCACTAGCGGGAGTCGGTGGGAGACCCAGTACTTC.

The CDR3 region is CASSLAVLTDTQYF. In DNA form, the CDR3 reads TGCGCCAGCAGCTTAGCGGTTCTCACAGATACGCAGTATTTT. The V gene is TRBV5-1, the J gene TRBJ2-3, with D maybe TRBD2 (5 bases). Germline V gives CDR1 SGHRS, CDR2 YFSETQ. V lost 2 bases and J 2 bases, leaving 9 bases between the germline ends. This CDR3 is built from 14 residues.

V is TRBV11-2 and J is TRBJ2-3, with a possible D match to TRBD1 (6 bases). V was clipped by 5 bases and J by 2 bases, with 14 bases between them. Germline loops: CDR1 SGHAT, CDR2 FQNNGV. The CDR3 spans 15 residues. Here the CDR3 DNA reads TGTGCCAGCAGCCTAACAGGGTTGACCACAGATACGCAGTATTTT. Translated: CASSLTGLTTDTQYF.

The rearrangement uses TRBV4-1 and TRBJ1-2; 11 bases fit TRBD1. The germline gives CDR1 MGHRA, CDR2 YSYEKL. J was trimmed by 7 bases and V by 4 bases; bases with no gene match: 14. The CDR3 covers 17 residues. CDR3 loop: CASSREGDRGRGSGYTF. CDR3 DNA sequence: TGCGCCAGCAGCCGCGAAGGGGACAGGGGGAGAGGAAGTGGCTACACCTTC.

The CDR3 nucleotides are TGTGCCAGCAGCCAAGAGGCCAGGGGGCGTCACTATGGCTACACCTTC. It codes for CASSQEARGRHYGYTF. This sequence joins TRBV3-1 (or the pseudogene TRBV3-2) and TRBJ1-2; 8 bases line up with TRBD1. The germline CDR1 and CDR2 sequences are LGHDT and YNNKEL (reference sequence). Trimming removed 0 bases from V and 3 bases from J; junction bases left unmatched: 6. This CDR3 spans 16 amino acids.

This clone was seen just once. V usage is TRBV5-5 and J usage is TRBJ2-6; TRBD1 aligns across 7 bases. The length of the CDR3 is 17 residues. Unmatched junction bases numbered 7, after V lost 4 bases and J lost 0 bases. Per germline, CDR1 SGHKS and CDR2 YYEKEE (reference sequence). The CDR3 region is CASSPGQIFSGANVLTF. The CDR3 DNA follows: TGTGCCAGCAGCCCGGGACAGATTTTCTCTGGGGCCAACGTCCTGACTTTC. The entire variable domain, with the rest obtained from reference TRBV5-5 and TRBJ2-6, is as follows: DAGVTQSPTHLIKTRGQQVTLRCSPISGHKSVSWYQQVLGQGPQFIFQYYEKEERGRGNFPDRFSARQFPNYSSELNVNALLLGDSALYLCASSPGQIFSGANVLTFGAGSRLTVL.

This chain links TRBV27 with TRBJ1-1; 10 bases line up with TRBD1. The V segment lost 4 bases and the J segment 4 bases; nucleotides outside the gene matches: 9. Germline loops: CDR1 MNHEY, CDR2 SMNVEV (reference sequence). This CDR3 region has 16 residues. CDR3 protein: CASSSLLTGGVTEAFF. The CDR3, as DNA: TGTGCCAGCAGTTCCCTCCTGACAGGGGGCGTCACTGAAGCTTTCTTT.

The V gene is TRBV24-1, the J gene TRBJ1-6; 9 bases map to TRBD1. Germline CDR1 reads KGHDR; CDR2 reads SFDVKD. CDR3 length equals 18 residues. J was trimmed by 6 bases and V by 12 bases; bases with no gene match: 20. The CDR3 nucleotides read TGTGCCCTGGGGGGGACAGGGCATAGGGAGGGTGGTAATTCACCCCTCCACTTT. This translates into CALGGTGHREGGNSPLHF.

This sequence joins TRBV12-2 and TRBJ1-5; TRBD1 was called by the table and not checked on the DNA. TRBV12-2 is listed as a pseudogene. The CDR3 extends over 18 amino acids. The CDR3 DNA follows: TGTGCAAGTCGCTTAAACGGGACAGGGACCCAAAGGGGTCAGCCCCAGCATTTT. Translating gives CASRLNGTGTQRGQPQHF.

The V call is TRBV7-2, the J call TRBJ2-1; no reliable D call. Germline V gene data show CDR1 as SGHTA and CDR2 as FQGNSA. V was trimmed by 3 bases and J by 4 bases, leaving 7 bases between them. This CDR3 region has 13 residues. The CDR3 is CASSFLDYNEQFF. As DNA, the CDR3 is TGTGCCAGCAGCTTCCTAGATTACAATGAGCAGTTCTTC.

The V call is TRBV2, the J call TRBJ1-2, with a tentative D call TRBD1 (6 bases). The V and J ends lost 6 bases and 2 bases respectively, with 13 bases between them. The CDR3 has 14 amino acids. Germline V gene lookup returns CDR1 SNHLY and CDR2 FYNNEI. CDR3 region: CASSHRDTNYGYTF. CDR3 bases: TGTGCCAGCAGCCACCGGGACACCAACTATGGCTACACCTTC.

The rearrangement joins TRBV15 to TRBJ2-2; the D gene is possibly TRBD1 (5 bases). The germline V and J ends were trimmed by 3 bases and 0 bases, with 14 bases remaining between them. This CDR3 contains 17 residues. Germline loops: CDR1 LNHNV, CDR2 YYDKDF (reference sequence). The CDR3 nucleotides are TGTGCCACCAGCAGGCTATCCAGGGTAACGAACACCGGGGAGCTGTTTTTT. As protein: CATSRLSRVTNTGELFF.

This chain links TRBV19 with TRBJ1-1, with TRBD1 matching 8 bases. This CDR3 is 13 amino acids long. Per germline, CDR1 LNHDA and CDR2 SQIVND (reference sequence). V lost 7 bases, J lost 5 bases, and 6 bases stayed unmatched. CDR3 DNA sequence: TGTGCCAGTATCCGGACAGGGCGAACTGAAGCTTTCTTT. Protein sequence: CASIRTGRTEAFF.

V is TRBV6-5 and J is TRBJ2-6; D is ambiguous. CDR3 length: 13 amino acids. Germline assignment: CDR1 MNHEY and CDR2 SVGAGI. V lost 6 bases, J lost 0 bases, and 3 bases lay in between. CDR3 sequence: CASRSSGANVLTF. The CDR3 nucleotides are TGTGCCAGCAGGAGCTCTGGGGCCAACGTCCTGACTTTC.

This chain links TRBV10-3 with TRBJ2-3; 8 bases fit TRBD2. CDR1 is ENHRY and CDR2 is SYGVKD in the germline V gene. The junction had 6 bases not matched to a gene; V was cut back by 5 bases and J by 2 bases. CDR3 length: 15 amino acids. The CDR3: CAISYRTSSTDTQYF. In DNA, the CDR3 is TGTGCCATCAGTTACAGGACTAGCTCCACAGATACGCAGTATTTT.